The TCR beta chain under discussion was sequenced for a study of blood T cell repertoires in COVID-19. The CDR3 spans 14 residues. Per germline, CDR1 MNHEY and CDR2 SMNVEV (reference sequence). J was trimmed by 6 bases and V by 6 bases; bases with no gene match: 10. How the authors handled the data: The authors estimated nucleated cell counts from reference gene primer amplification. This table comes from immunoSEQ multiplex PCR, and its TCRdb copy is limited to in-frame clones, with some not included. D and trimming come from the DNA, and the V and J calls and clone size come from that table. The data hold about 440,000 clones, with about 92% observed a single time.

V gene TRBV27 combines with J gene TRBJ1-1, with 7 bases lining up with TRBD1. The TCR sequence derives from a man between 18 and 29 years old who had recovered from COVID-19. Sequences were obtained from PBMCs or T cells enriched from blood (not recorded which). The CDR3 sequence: CASRTGTERAEAFF. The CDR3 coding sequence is TGTGCCAGCAGGACCGGGACAGAGAGAGCTGAAGCTTTCTTT.